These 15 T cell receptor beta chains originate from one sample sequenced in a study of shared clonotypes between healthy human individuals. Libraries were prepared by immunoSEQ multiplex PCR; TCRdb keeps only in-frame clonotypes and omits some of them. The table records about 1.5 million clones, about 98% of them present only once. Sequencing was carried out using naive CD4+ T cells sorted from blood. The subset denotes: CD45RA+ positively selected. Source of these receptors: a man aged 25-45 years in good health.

DNA of the CDR3: TGCGCCAGCAGTGAGACTAGGAGGGAGACCCAGTACTTC. Protein product: CASSETRRETQYF. J is TRBJ2-5 and V is TRBV10-2; the D gene is possibly TRBD2 (5 bases). Looked up from germline, CDR1 is WSHSY and CDR2 is SAAADI. V was shortened by 2 bases and J by 5 bases, with 9 bases between the two germline ends. There are 13 residues in the CDR3.

The CDR3 sequence: CASSFGGGLRNTIYF. CDR3 nucleotide sequence: TGTGCCAGCAGTTTCGGCGGGGGACTCCGAAACACCATATATTTT. The chain employs TRBV28 and TRBJ1-3; tentatively, D is TRBD1 (5 bases). The CDR3 totals 15 residues. The V gene lost 3 bases and the J gene lost 5 bases, with 14 bases spanning the gap. The germline CDR1 and CDR2 sequences are MDHEN and SYDVKM.

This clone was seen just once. The CDR3 here is CASSLDLPETRNEQFF. DNA of the CDR3: TGCGCCAGCAGCTTGGACCTACCAGAAACTCGGAATGAGCAGTTCTTC. The gene calls are TRBV5-1 and TRBJ2-1; D is ambiguous. Germline V lookup: CDR1 SGHRS, CDR2 YFSETQ. This CDR3 comprises 16 residues. V was shortened by 0 bases and J by 7 bases, with 17 bases between the two germline ends. The complete variable domain, with remaining parts taken from reference TRBV5-1 and TRBJ2-1, reads KAGVTQTPRYLIKTRGQQVTLSCSPISGHRSVSWYQQTPGQGLQFLFEYFSETQRNKGNFPGRFSGRQFSNSRSEMNVSTLELGDSALYLCASSLDLPETRNEQFFGPGTRLTVL.

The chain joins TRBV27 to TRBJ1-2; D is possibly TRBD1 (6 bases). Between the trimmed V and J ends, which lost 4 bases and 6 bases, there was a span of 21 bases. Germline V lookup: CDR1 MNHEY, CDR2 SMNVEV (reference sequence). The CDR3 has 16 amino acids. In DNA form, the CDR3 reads TGTGCCAGCAGTTCCTATTCTACCAGGGGAAGGAATGGCTACACCTTC. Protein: CASSSYSTRGRNGYTF.

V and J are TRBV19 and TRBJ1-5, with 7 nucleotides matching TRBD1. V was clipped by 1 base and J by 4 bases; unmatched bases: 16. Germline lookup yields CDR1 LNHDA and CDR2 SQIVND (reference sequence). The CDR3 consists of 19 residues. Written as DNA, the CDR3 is TGTGCCAGTAGTATAGCGTTTTGGGGGAGACAGGGCTCAAATCAGCCCCAGCATTTT. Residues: CASSIAFWGRQGSNQPQHF. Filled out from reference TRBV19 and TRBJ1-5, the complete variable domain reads DGGITQSPKYLFRKEGQNVTLSCEQNLNHDAMYWYRQDPGQGLRLIYYSQIVNDFQKGDIAEGYSVSREKKESFPLTVTSAQKNPTAFYLCASSIAFWGRQGSNQPQHFGDGTRLSIL.

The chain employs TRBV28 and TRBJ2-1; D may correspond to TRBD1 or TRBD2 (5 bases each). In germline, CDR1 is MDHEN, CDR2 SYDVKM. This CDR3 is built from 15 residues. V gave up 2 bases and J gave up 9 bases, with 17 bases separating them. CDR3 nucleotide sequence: TGTGCCAGCAGTTTAGAGGCAGGGAGACGAGGTGAGCAGTTCTTC. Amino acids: CASSLEAGRRGEQFF.

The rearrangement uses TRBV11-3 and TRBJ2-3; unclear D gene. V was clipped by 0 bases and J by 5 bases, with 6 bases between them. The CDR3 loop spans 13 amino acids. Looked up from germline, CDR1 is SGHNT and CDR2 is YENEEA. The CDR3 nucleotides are TGTGCCAGCAGCTTAGATCTGATAGATACGCAGTATTTT. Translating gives CASSLDLIDTQYF.

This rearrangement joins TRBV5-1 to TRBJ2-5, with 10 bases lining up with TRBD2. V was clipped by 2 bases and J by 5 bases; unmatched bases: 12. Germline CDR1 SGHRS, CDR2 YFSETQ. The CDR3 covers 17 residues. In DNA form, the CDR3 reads TGCGCCAGCAGCTTTTTACCGGGACTAGCGAACTCTGAGACCCAGTACTTC. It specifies CASSFLPGLANSETQYF.

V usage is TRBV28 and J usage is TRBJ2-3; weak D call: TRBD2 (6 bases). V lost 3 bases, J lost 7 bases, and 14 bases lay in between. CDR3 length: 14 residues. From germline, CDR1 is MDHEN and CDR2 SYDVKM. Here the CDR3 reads CASSLGLPRNTQYF. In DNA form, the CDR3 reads TGTGCCAGCAGTTTGGGACTCCCCAGGAATACGCAGTATTTT.

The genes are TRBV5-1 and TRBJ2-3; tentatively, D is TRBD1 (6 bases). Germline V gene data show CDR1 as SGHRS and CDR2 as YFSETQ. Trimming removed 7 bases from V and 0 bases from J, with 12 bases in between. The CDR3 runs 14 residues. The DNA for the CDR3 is TGCGCCAGCGCTCGGGACACTAGCACAGATACGCAGTATTTT. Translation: CASARDTSTDTQYF. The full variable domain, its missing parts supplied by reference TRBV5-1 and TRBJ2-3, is KAGVTQTPRYLIKTRGQQVTLSCSPISGHRSVSWYQQTPGQGLQFLFEYFSETQRNKGNFPGRFSGRQFSNSRSEMNVSTLELGDSALYLCASARDTSTDTQYFGPGTRLTVL.

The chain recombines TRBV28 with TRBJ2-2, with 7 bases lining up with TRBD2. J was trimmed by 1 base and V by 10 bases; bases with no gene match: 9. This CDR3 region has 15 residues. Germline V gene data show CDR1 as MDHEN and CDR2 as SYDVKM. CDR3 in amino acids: CATLTSLGNTGELFF. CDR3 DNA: TGTGCCACCCTGACTAGCTTAGGGAACACCGGGGAGCTGTTTTTT.

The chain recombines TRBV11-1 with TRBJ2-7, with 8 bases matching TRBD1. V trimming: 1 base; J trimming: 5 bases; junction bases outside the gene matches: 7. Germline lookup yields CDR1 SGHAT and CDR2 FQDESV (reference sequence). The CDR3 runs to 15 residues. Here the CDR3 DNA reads TGTGCCAGCAGCTTAGTAACAGGGGGTCTGGACGAGCAGTACTTC. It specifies CASSLVTGGLDEQYF.

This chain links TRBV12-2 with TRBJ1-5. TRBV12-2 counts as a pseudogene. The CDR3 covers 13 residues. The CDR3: CARHRGRDQPQHF. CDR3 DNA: TGTGCAAGGCATCGCGGGAGGGATCAGCCCCAGCATTTT.

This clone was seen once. The DNA of the CDR3 is TGTGCCAGCAGCTGGACCCAAGAGACCCAGTACTTC. Its protein product is CASSWTQETQYF. The V gene is TRBV5-6, the J gene TRBJ2-5; no reliable D call. This CDR3 has 12 amino acids. With 3 bases removed from V and 1 base from J, the gap between germline ends came to 4 bases. Germline V gene data show CDR1 as SGHDT and CDR2 as YYEEEE.

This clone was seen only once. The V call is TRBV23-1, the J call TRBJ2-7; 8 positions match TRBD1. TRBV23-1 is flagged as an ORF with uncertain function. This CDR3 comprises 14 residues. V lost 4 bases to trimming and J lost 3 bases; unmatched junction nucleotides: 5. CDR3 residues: CASSRGQGVYEQYF. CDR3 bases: TGCGCCAGCAGTCGAGGACAGGGAGTCTACGAGCAGTACTTC.